Sequencing of this T cell receptor (beta chain) was carried out in a study of blood T cells in healthy people across ages. Primed by a sample-barcoded 5' primer and a J-beta primer mix, a second PCR proceeded for 7 to 11 cycles. MiXCR, applied by TCRdb to the 5' RACE reads, yields one record per CDR3 protein. The repertoire has about a million distinct CDR3 sequences, just over 50% of them found once; the top ten carry roughly a fifth. The germline V gene has CDR1 DFQATT and CDR2 SNEGSKA (reference sequence). The CDR3 covers 16 residues. V lost 0 bases and J 4 bases, leaving 16 bases between the germline ends.

The TCR sequence derives from a woman in her fifties or sixties in good health. The sequencing sample was made of blood. The chain uses TRBV20-1 and TRBJ2-1, with D perhaps TRBD1 (5 bases). CDR3 coding DNA: TGCAGTGCTAGAGATCTGCGGCAGGGTGGATACAATGAGCAGTTCTTC. It encodes CSARDLRQGGYNEQFF.